Shown below are 27 T cell receptor beta chains from a single sample sequenced in a study of beta chain features in type 1 diabetes. Broader study findings: Moderate but significant shortening of TCRB CDR3s was recorded in all four CD4+ subsets from Type 1 diabetes patients.

No antigen has been identified for these receptors. Of the isolated RNA, all was reverse transcribed, and so the sequenced material was expressed TCRB transcripts. The method was immunoSEQ multiplex PCR; TCRdb's version includes in-frame clones alone and lacks a portion of them. Here the sample spans about 260,000 clones, roughly 22% being singletons. Specimen: naive CD4+ T cells from blood. The receptors originated from a middle-aged woman with type 1 diabetes.

V is TRBV29-1 and J is TRBJ2-7; possible D gene TRBD2, 5 bases. The CDR3 is 16 amino acids. The germline CDR1 and CDR2 sequences are SQVTM and ANQGSEA. Deletions cut 1 base from V and 1 base from J, with 17 bases between. The CDR3, as DNA: TGCAGCGTTGAAGCCCCTGGAGGTACCTTGTCCTACGAGCAGTACTTC. Translated: CSVEAPGGTLSYEQYF.

This clone has more than one count but fewer than ten. The chain recombines TRBV19 with TRBJ1-1; 7 bases fit TRBD1. The V gene end was trimmed by 3 bases and the J gene end by 5 bases; junction bases not matched to a gene: 15. There are 17 residues in the CDR3. Germline-derived CDR1 and CDR2 are LNHDA and SQIVND (reference sequence). The CDR3 protein is CASSMPRQGAFGTEAFF. The DNA of the CDR3 is TGTGCCAGTAGTATGCCCCGACAGGGAGCGTTTGGTACTGAAGCTTTCTTT.

The rearrangement joins TRBV11-2 to TRBJ2-6; 10 bases are a match to TRBD1. CDR3 length: 18 residues. In germline, CDR1 is SGHAT, CDR2 FQNNGV. With 3 bases clipped from V and 0 bases from J, the junction kept 5 bases outside the gene matches. CDR3 residues: CASSFMTGGSSGANVLTF. The CDR3 nucleotides read TGTGCCAGCAGCTTCATGACAGGGGGCAGCTCTGGGGCCAACGTCCTGACTTTC.

This clone was seen a few times. The rearrangement joins TRBV4-1 to TRBJ1-4, with a tentative D call TRBD1 (6 bases). V lost 0 bases and J lost 4, with 9 bases in between. Germline assignment: CDR1 MGHRA and CDR2 YSYEKL. The length of the CDR3 is 15 residues. The CDR3 DNA reads as TGCGCCAGCAGCCAAGATTCAGGGGTTAATGAAAAACTGTTTTTT. It is translated as CASSQDSGVNEKLFF.

This chain uses TRBV30 with TRBJ1-1; TRBD1 aligns across 7 bases. This CDR3 has 17 residues. Looked up from germline, CDR1 is GTSNPN and CDR2 is SVGIG (reference sequence). Losses at the gene ends were 0 bases for V and 0 bases for J; bases not matched to a gene: 10. The CDR3 sequence: CAWSVLGRGKMNTEAFF. CDR3 coding DNA: TGTGCCTGGAGTGTACTTGGCAGGGGGAAGATGAACACTGAAGCTTTCTTT.

For the CDR3, the DNA is TGTGCCTGGTCCGAAGCGGGAGACAACACCGGGGAGCTGTTTTTT. Protein: CAWSEAGDNTGELFF. The V gene is TRBV30, the J gene TRBJ2-2; 8 nucleotides line up with TRBD2. Per germline, CDR1 GTSNPN and CDR2 SVGIG (reference sequence). The junction had 7 bases not matched to a gene; V was cut back by 5 bases and J by 2 bases. The CDR3 sequence is 15 residues long. Full variable domain (remainder filled in from reference TRBV30 and TRBJ2-2): SQTIHQWPATLVQPVGSPLSLECTVEGTSNPNLYWYRQAAGRGLQLLFYSVGIGQISSEVPQNLSASRPQDRQFILSSKKLLLSDSGFYLCAWSEAGDNTGELFFGEGSRLTVL.

This clone appeared a few times. This sequence joins TRBV6-6 and TRBJ1-5; possibly TRBD1 for D (5 bases). The CDR3 contains 14 residues. Trimming removed 5 bases from V and 6 bases from J, with 14 bases in between. CDR1 and CDR2 (germline): MNHNY, SVGAGI (reference sequence). The CDR3 DNA sequence: TGTGCCAGCAGTACCGACAGAGGCAGTCAGCCCCAGCATTTT. Translating it yields CASSTDRGSQPQHF.

The genes are TRBV4-2 and TRBJ2-5; weak D call: TRBD1 (5 bases). V lost 7 bases and J 1 base, leaving 16 bases between the germline ends. Germline CDR1 and CDR2: LGHNA and YNFKEQ. The CDR3 contains 15 residues. CDR3 region: CASTVQGDVQETQYF. DNA for the CDR3: TGTGCCAGCACCGTCCAAGGGGATGTCCAAGAGACCCAGTACTTC.

J is TRBJ2-1 and V is TRBV5-4; D remains ambiguous. The CDR3 has 11 residues. The germline V gene encodes CDR1 SGHNT and CDR2 YYREEE (reference sequence). The V gene lost 9 bases and the J gene lost 7 bases, with 11 bases spanning the gap. In DNA form, the CDR3 reads TGTGCCACCGCCTCGAGGAATGAGCAGTTCTTC. Amino acids: CATASRNEQFF. The whole variable domain, remainder taken from reference TRBV5-4 and TRBJ2-1, is ETGVTQSPTHLIKTRGQQVTLRCSSQSGHNTVSWYQQALGQGPQFIFQYYREEENGRGNFPPRFSGLQFPNYSSELNVNALELDDSALYLCATASRNEQFFGPGTRLTVL.

This clone came up a few times. The chain joins TRBV28 to TRBJ2-1; 13 bases line up with TRBD2. The CDR3 runs 17 residues. Looked up from germline, CDR1 is MDHEN and CDR2 is SYDVKM. Trimming took 4 bases from V and 7 from J; bases not matched to a gene: 10. The CDR3 DNA follows: TGTGCCAGCAGTTCCCCCTCGGCACTAGCGGGAGGGAATGAGCAGTTCTTC. Protein product: CASSSPSALAGGNEQFF.

J is TRBJ2-5 and V is TRBV11-1; D is possibly TRBD2 (5 bases). The V gene lost 1 base and the J gene lost 5 bases, with 8 bases spanning the gap. Germline CDR1 reads SGHAT; CDR2 reads FQDESV (reference sequence). The CDR3 has 13 amino acids. The CDR3 loop is CASSLGRWETQYF. DNA of the CDR3: TGTGCCAGCAGCTTAGGGAGGTGGGAGACCCAGTACTTC.

This clone was counted between two and nine times. The CDR3 DNA is TGTGCCAGCAGCTTAGTGGAGACCTCGAACACTGAAGCTTTCTTT. Protein product: CASSLVETSNTEAFF. The V and J genes are TRBV7-2 and TRBJ1-1; D call uncertain. The ends were cut back, 1 base at V and 1 base at J, with 10 bases in the middle. Germline lookup yields CDR1 SGHTA and CDR2 FQGNSA. This CDR3 contains 15 residues.

This clone has only a few counts. The J gene is TRBJ2-5, the V gene TRBV4-1; TRBD1 aligns across 7 bases. V shed 4 bases and J 6 bases; nucleotides not matched to a gene: 8. Germline-derived CDR1 and CDR2 are MGHRA and YSYEKL. The CDR3 length is 14 residues. The CDR3 reads CASSLHRQGQTQYF. In DNA, the CDR3 is TGCGCCAGCAGCCTACACCGACAGGGTCAGACCCAGTACTTC.

The rearrangement links TRBV5-4 to TRBJ2-2; TRBD1 might be the D (6 bases). The germline gives CDR1 SGHNT, CDR2 YYREEE (reference sequence). The CDR3 runs to 16 residues. With 4 bases removed from V and 4 bases from J, the gap between germline ends came to 17 bases. The CDR3: CASSTQGTTITGELFF. CDR3 DNA sequence: TGTGCCAGCAGCACCCAGGGGACCACCATCACCGGGGAGCTGTTTTTT.

This clone has only a few counts. Other DNA sequences within the sample encode an identical CDR3. The chain is built from TRBV9 and TRBJ1-1; D unclear. This CDR3 is 13 amino acids long. Germline V gene sequence: CDR1 SGDLS, CDR2 YYNGEE. The V end was cut by 2 bases, the J end by 2 bases, with 7 bases between. The CDR3 sequence: CASSVTANTEAFF. Here the CDR3 DNA reads TGTGCCAGCAGCGTTACAGCCAACACTGAAGCTTTCTTT. Supplemented by reference TRBV9 and TRBJ1-1, the full variable domain reads DSGVTQTPKHLITATGQRVTLRCSPRSGDLSVYWYQQSLDQGLQFLIQYYNGEERAKGNILERFSAQQFPDLHSELNLSSLELGDSALYFCASSVTANTEAFFGQGTRLTVV.

This clone was observed a handful of times. The CDR3 DNA is TGTGCCACCAGCAGAGAATTTCCGGGGACAGGGTGGGACACAGATACGCAGTATTTT. It yields the protein CATSREFPGTGWDTDTQYF. The chain recombines TRBV15 with TRBJ2-3, with TRBD1 matching over 9 bases. This CDR3 is 19 amino acids long. Germline CDR1 reads LNHNV; CDR2 reads YYDKDF (reference sequence). J lost 2 bases, V lost 0 bases, and 12 bases had no gene match.

J is TRBJ2-3 and V is TRBV4-3; TRBD2 might be the D (5 bases). CDR1 is LGHNA and CDR2 is YSLEER in the germline V gene. V lost 1 base, J lost 5 bases, and 10 bases lay in between. CDR3 length: 14 residues. The CDR3 reads CASSQGLSRDTQYF. The CDR3 DNA reads TGCGCCAGCAGCCAAGGACTATCGCGAGATACGCAGTATTTT.

This clone was seen a handful of times. This chain uses TRBV29-1 with TRBJ2-2, with 10 bases fitting TRBD2. The CDR3 covers 13 residues. Per germline, CDR1 SQVTM and CDR2 ANQGSEA. The V segment lost 6 bases and the J segment 8 bases; nucleotides outside the gene matches: 6. The CDR3 loop reads CSVPLLAGGELFF. DNA for the CDR3: TGCAGCGTCCCATTACTAGCGGGAGGGGAGCTGTTTTTT.

This chain uses TRBV5-1 with TRBJ2-3, with 9 bases that match TRBD2. CDR1 and CDR2 from the germline V gene are SGHRS and YFSETQ. CDR3 length: 16 residues. V lost 4 bases to trimming and J lost 4 bases; unmatched junction nucleotides: 10. The CDR3 here is CASSGRRAGGADTQYF. The CDR3 DNA follows: TGCGCCAGCAGCGGAAGACGAGCGGGAGGCGCAGATACGCAGTATTTT.

The J gene is TRBJ2-7, the V gene TRBV9; 7 bases are a match to TRBD2. CDR1 and CDR2 (germline): SGDLS, YYNGEE. This CDR3 comprises 13 residues. The trim removed 4 bases at V and 5 bases at J, leaving 6 bases unmatched. The CDR3: CASSQGLFNEQYF. The CDR3 DNA is TGTGCCAGCAGCCAGGGACTATTCAACGAGCAGTACTTC.

This sequence joins TRBV18 and TRBJ1-1; no clear D gene. V was shortened by 0 bases and J by 2 bases, with 7 bases between the two germline ends. Germline-derived CDR1 and CDR2 are KGHSH and LQKENI. The CDR3 extends over 14 amino acids. This CDR3 reads CASSPPNTNTEAFF. The CDR3 coding sequence is TGTGCCAGCTCACCACCGAACACAAACACTGAAGCTTTCTTT.

This sequence joins TRBV5-1 and TRBJ2-3; 11 bases are a match to TRBD2. This CDR3 comprises 14 residues. Germline CDR1 reads SGHRS; CDR2 reads YFSETQ. With 4 bases clipped from V and 5 bases from J, the junction kept 3 bases outside the gene matches. CDR3 sequence: CASSPLAGEDTQYF. CDR3 in DNA: TGCGCCAGCAGCCCACTAGCGGGAGAAGATACGCAGTATTTT.

There are a few counts of this clone. The rearrangement joins TRBV15 to TRBJ1-1; D may be TRBD1 (5 bases). The V gene lost 5 bases and the J gene lost 0 bases, with 13 bases spanning the gap. Germline V gives CDR1 LNHNV, CDR2 YYDKDF (reference sequence). The CDR3 is made up of 15 amino acids. The DNA for the CDR3 is TGTGCCACCAGCGGGCTAGACAGTGTGAACACTGAAGCTTTCTTT. Protein sequence: CATSGLDSVNTEAFF.

In this sample, this clone turned up a few times. This rearrangement joins TRBV5-4 to TRBJ2-7; the match to TRBD1 covers 8 bases. The germline V gene has CDR1 SGHNT and CDR2 YYREEE (reference sequence). CDR3 length: 15 residues. V lost 0 bases and J lost 7; bases outside the gene matches: 9. The CDR3: CASSLDTTGAREQYF. CDR3 bases: TGTGCCAGCAGCTTGGATACGACAGGGGCTCGGGAGCAGTACTTC.

A single count supports this clone. The J gene is TRBJ1-2, the V gene TRBV7-8; tentatively, D is TRBD1 (6 bases). Deletions cut 5 bases from V and 2 bases from J, with 15 bases between. This CDR3 is built from 15 residues. Looked up from germline, CDR1 is SGHVS and CDR2 is FQNEAQ. CDR3 DNA sequence: TGTGCCAGCAGCCAATGGACAGCCCAAAACTATGGCTACACCTTC. Translated: CASSQWTAQNYGYTF.

In its sample, this clone was seen a few times. The chain combines TRBV4-2 with TRBJ2-1, with 7 nucleotides matching TRBD2. This CDR3 is 16 amino acids long. Per germline, CDR1 LGHNA and CDR2 YNFKEQ. V trimming: 5 bases; J trimming: 0 bases; junction bases outside the gene matches: 7. CDR3 amino acids: CASSSYSGDSYNEQFF. The CDR3, as DNA: TGTGCCAGCAGCTCTTACAGCGGGGACTCCTACAATGAGCAGTTCTTC.

This clone was observed a handful of times. CDR3 nucleotides: TGCGCCAGCAGCTCACCAACAGGGGGGGAAAGGGGCTATGGCTACACCTTC. This gives the protein CASSSPTGGERGYGYTF. This rearrangement joins TRBV5-1 to TRBJ1-2; 8 bases are a match to TRBD1. The CDR3 loop spans 17 amino acids. CDR1 is SGHRS, CDR2 YFSETQ, per germline. Trimming cost V 3 bases and J 4 bases; bases outside gene matches: 14.